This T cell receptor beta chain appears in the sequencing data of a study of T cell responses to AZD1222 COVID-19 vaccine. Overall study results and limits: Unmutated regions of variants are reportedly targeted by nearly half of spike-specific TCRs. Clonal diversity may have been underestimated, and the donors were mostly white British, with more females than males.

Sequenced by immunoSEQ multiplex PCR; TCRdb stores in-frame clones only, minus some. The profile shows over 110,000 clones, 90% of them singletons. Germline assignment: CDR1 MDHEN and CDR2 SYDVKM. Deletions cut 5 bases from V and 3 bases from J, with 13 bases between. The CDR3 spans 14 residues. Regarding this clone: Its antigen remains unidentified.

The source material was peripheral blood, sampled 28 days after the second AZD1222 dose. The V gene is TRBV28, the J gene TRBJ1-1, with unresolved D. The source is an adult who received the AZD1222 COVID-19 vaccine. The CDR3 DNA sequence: TGTGCCAGCAGTATATCAACGGGAGACACTGAAGCTTTCTTT. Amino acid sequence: CASSISTGDTEAFF.